This T cell receptor beta chain is from a study of blood T cell repertoires in COVID-19. This CDR3 region has 15 residues. The germline gives CDR1 SGDLS, CDR2 YYNGEE. J lost 10 bases, V lost 4 bases, and 9 bases had no gene match. Using immunoSEQ multiplex PCR, the repertoire was profiled, and TCRdb retains in-frame clones only, with some absent. The sample contains 20,000 to 30,000 clones, roughly 86% of which appear only once. The sequencing sample was made of peripheral blood. This clonotype originated in a man aged 45-65 years with active COVID-19. V is TRBV9 and J is TRBJ2-1; TRBD2 aligns across 12 bases. The chain's CDR3 is CASSLTSGGGREQFF. CDR3 DNA sequence: TGTGCCAGCAGCCTGACTAGCGGGGGAGGTCGGGAGCAGTTCTTC.